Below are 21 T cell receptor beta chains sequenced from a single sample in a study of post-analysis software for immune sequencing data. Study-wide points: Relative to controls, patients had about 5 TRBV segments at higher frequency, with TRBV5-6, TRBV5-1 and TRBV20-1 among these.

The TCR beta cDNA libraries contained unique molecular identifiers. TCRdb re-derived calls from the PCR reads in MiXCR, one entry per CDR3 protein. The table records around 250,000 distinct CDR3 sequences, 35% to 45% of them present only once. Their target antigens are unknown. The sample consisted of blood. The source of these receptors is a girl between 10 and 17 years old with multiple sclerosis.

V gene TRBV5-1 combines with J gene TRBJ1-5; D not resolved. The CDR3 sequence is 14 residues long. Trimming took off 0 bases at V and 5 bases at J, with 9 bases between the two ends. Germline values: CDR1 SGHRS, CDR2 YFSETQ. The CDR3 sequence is CASSLDSFYQPQHF. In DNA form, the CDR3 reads TGCGCCAGCAGCTTGGATAGCTTTTATCAGCCCCAGCATTTT.

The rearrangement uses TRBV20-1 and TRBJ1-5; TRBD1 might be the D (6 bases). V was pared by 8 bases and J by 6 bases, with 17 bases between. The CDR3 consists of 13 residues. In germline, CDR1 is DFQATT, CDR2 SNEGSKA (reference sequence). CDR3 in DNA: TGCAGTCGAAGTACAGGGAAAGGTCAGCCCCAGCATTTT. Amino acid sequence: CSRSTGKGQPQHF.

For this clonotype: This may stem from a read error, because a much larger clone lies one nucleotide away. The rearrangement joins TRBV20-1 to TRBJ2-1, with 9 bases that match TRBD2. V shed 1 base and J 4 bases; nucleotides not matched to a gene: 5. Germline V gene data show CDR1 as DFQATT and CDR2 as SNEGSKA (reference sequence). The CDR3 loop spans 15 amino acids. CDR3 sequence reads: CSARGQRGVYNEQFF. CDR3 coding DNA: TGCAGTGCTAGAGGTCAGCGGGGGGTATACAATGAGCAGTTCTTC.

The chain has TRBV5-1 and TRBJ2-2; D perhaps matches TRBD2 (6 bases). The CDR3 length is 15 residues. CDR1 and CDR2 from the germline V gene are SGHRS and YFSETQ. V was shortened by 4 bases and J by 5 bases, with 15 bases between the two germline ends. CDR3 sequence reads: CASSREPSLTGELFF. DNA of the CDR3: TGCGCCAGCAGCCGGGAGCCGTCACTGACCGGGGAGCTGTTTTTT.

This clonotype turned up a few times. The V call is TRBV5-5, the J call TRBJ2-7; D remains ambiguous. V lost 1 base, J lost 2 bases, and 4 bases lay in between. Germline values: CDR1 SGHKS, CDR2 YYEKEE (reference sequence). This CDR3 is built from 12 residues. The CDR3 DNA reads TGTGCCAGCAGCTTGTTCACCTACGAGCAGTACTTC. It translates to CASSLFTYEQYF.

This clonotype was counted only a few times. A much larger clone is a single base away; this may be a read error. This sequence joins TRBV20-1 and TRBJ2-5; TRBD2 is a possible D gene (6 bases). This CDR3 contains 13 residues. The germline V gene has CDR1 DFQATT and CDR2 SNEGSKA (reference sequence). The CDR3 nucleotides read TGCAGTGCTAGTCGTGGAGGGCAAGAGACCCGGTACTTC. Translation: CSASRGGQETRYF.

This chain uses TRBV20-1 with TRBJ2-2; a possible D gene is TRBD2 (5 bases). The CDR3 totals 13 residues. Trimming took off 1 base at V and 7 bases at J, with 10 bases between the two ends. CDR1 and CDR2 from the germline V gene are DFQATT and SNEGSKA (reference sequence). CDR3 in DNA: TGCAGTGCTAGAGGTCCTGCGGGCGGGGAGCTGTTTTTT. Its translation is CSARGPAGGELFF.

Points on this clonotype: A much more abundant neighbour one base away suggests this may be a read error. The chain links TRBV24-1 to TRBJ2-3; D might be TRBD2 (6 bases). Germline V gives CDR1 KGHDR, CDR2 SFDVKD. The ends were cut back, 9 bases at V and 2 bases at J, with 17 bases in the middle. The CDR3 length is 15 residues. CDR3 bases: TGTGCCACCTCCACTCGGGGGTGTTCCACAGATACGCAGTATTTT. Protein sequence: CATSTRGCSTDTQYF.

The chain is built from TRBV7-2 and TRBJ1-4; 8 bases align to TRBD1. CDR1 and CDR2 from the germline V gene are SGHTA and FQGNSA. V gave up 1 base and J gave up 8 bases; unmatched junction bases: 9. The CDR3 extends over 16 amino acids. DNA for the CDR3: TGTGCCAGCAGCTTAGGGACAGGGCGAGGCCAGGAAAAACTGTTTTTT. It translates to CASSLGTGRGQEKLFF.

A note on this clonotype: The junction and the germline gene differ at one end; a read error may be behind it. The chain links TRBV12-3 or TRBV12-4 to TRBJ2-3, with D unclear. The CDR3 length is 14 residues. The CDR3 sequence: CANSPTVTTDTQYF. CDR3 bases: TGTGCCAACAGTCCCACAGTGACCACAGATACGCAGTATTTT.

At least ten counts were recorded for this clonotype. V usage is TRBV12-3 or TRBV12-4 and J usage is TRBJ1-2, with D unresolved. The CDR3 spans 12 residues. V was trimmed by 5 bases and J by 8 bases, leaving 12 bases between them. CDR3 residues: CASSTTGRGYTF. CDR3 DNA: TGTGCCAGCAGTACCACCGGGAGAGGCTACACCTTC.

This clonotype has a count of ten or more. CDR3 DNA sequence: TGTGCCAGCAGTACAGGACTTCTCACTGAAGCTTTCTTT. This gives the protein CASSTGLLTEAFF. The chain couples TRBV12-3 or TRBV12-4 to TRBJ1-1; the D gene is possibly TRBD1 (5 bases). Deletions cut 5 bases from V and 4 bases from J, with 11 bases between. This CDR3 comprises 13 residues.

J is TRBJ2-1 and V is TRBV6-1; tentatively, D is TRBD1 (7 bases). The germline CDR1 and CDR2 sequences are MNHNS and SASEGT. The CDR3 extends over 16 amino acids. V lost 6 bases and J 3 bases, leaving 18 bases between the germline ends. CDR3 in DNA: TGTGCCAGCAGGGCCTGGCAGGGGGGCCTCTACAATGAGCAGTTCTTC. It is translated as CASRAWQGGLYNEQFF.

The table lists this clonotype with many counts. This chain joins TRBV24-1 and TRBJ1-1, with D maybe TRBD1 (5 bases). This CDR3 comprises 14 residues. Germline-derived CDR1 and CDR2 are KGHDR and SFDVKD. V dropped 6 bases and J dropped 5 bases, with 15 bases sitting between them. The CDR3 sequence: CATSPGRGGTEAFF. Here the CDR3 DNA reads TGTGCCACCAGTCCAGGGCGTGGAGGGACTGAAGCTTTCTTT.

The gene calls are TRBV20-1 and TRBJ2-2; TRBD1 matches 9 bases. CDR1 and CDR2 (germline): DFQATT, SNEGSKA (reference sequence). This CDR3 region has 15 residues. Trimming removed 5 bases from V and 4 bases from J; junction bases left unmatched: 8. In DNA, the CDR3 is TGCAGTGCTCGATCCGGGACAGGGAGCACCGGGGAGCTGTTTTTT. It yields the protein CSARSGTGSTGELFF.

The CDR3 loop is CASSQSGGVEQFF. CDR3 sequence (DNA): TGTGCCAGCAGCCAAAGCGGGGGGGTTGAGCAGTTCTTC. The chain uses TRBV3-1 and TRBJ2-1; 10 nucleotides align to TRBD2. J gave up 9 bases and V 2 bases, and 1 base lay outside the gene matches. Looked up from germline, CDR1 is LGHDT and CDR2 is YNNKEL (reference sequence). There are 13 residues in the CDR3.

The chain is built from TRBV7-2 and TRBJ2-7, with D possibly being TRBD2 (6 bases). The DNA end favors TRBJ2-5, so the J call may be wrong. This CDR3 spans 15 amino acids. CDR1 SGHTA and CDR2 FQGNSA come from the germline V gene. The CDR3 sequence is CASSFSETRGETQYF. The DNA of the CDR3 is TGTGCCAGCAGCTTTTCGGAGACCCGGGGGGAGACCCAGTACTTC.

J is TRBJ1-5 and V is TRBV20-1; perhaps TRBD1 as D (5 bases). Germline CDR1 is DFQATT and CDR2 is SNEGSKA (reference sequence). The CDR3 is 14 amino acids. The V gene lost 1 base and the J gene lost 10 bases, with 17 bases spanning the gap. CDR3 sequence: CSARAPPLGEPQHF. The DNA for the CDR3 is TGCAGTGCTAGAGCCCCACCTTTGGGGGAACCCCAGCATTTT.

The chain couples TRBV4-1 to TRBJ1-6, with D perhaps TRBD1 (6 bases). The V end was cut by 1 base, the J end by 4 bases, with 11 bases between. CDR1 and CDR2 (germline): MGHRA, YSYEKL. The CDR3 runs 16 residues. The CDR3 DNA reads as TGCGCCAGCAGCCAAGTCCCCCAGGGGTATAATTCACCCCTCCACTTT. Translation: CASSQVPQGYNSPLHF.

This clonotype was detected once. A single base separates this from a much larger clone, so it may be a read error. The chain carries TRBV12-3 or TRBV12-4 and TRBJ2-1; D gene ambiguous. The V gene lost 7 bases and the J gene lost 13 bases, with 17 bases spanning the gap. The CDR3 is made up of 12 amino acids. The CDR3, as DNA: TGTGCCAGCACCCGAGCATATGAGACCCAGTTCTTC. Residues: CASTRAYETQFF.

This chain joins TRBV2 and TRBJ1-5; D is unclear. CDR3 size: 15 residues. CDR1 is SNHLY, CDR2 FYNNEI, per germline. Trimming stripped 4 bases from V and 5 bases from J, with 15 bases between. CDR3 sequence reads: CASSGAQERHQPQHF. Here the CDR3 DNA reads TGTGCCAGCAGTGGGGCTCAGGAACGTCATCAGCCCCAGCATTTT.